Listed below are T cell receptor beta chains from one sample, sequenced in a study of blood T cell repertoires in COVID-19. The method was immunoSEQ multiplex PCR; TCRdb's version includes in-frame clones alone and lacks a portion of them. There are 90,000 to 110,000 clones in the sample; 80% to 90% occur only once, and roughly 7.9% lies in the top ten. The source material was peripheral blood. The receptors shown here come from an elderly woman with active or convalescent COVID-19. Each CDR3 is given with its conserved first and last residue. Fields, in order: clone size, J gene, D gene, V gene, CDR3 DNA, CDR3 protein. A D gene is named only where the DNA matches it firmly. Not every row has a clone size; where given, it reads once, few, many or a size class.

>.|TRBJ2-1|TRBD2|TRBV7-2
TGTGCCAGCAGCTTGATAGCGGGAGATGAGCAGTTCTTC
CASSLIAGDEQFF
>.|TRBJ2-5|.|TRBV13
TGTGCCAGCAGCTTAGGCGGGAGCCTAGGGGAGACCCAGTACTTC
CASSLGGSLGETQYF
>many|TRBJ2-7|TRBD1|TRBV7-8
TGTGCCAGCAGCAAGAGGACAGGAGGCGGCGAGCAGTACTTC
CASSKRTGGGEQYF
>.|TRBJ1-5|TRBD1|TRBV24-1
TGTGCCACCAGTGAAACCGGGACAGGGGGCGGCAATCAGCCCCAGCATTTT
CATSETGTGGGNQPQHF
>.|TRBJ1-1|.|TRBV12-3/TRBV12-4
TGTGCCAGCAGTTTAGCGGGGAGGGAAGCTTTCTTT
CASSLAGREAFF
>once|TRBJ2-7|.|TRBV6-5
TGTGCCAGCGGGACCGGGAGACAGGGCGTCTACGAGCAGTACTTC
CASGTGRQGVYEQYF
>.|TRBJ2-7|TRBD2|TRBV5-1
TGCGCCAGCAGCTTGGTTTCTAGCGGTTCCTCCTACGAGCAGTACTTC
CASSLVSSGSSYEQYF
>.|TRBJ2-7|TRBD2|TRBV18
TGTGCCAGCTCACCCACCGGGGGAAGCGGGACTTCCTACGAGCAGTACTTC
CASSPTGGSGTSYEQYF
>.|TRBJ2-7|.|TRBV10-3
TGTGCCATCACTAACGGGGAGACCCTCCCCTCCGAGCAGTACTTC
CAITNGETLPSEQYF
>.|TRBJ2-7|TRBD2|TRBV7-2
TGTGCCAGCAGCTTAGGACTAGCGGGAGATTCCTACGAGCAGTACTTC
CASSLGLAGDSYEQYF
>.|TRBJ1-2|.|TRBV6-5
TGTGCCAGCAGTTACGACAGGCGATATGGCTACACCTTC
CASSYDRRYGYTF
>.|TRBJ2-5|TRBD2|TRBV5-1
TGCGCCAGCAGCCCGCCCCTAGCGGGAGAGACCCAGTACTTC
CASSPPLAGETQYF
>.|TRBJ2-1|TRBD2|TRBV5-1
TGCGCCAGCAGCGGGCGAACGGGAGGGCTTATGGATGAGCAGTTCTTC
CASSGRTGGLMDEQFF
>.|TRBJ2-1|TRBD1|TRBV11-1
TGTGCCAGCAGCTTAGGTCAGGGGGCCTACAATGAGCAGTTCTTC
CASSLGQGAYNEQFF
>once|TRBJ2-6|TRBD1|TRBV27
TGTGCCAGCAGCACCGGGACAGGATACTCTGGGGCCAACGTCCTGACTTTC
CASSTGTGYSGANVLTF
>.|TRBJ2-3|TRBD2|TRBV7-3
TGTGCCAGCAGCGCCACTAGCGTGGGATTCGGCATCACAGATACGCAGTATTTT
CASSATSVGFGITDTQYF
>.|TRBJ2-2|TRBD2|TRBV19
TGTGCCAGTACTAGCGGGAGGGCCTCGAACACCGGGGAGCTGTTTTTT
CASTSGRASNTGELFF
>.|TRBJ2-5|.|TRBV4-1
TGCGCCAGCAGCCAAACAGACCAAGAGACCCAGTACTTC
CASSQTDQETQYF
>once|TRBJ2-5|TRBD2|TRBV28
TGTGCCAGCAGTTCATGGACTAGCGGGAGCTTAGAGACCCAGTACTTC
CASSSWTSGSLETQYF
>.|TRBJ2-7|TRBD2|TRBV5-1
TGCGCCAGCAGCTTCGGGCTAGCGGGAAAGTTTGACTACGAGCAGTACTTC
CASSFGLAGKFDYEQYF
>.|TRBJ2-2|TRBD2|TRBV28
TGTGCCAGCAGTTTTGGGACTAGCGGGAGGTGGAACACCGGGGAGCTGTTTTTT
CASSFGTSGRWNTGELFF
>.|TRBJ1-6|.|TRBV6-5
TGTGCCAGCAGTTACTGGGCAGGGGCGGACAATTCACCCCTCCACTTT
CASSYWAGADNSPLHF
>.|TRBJ1-1|.|TRBV7-2
TGTGCCAGCAGCCTAAAATGGAACACTGAAGCTTTCTTT
CASSLKWNTEAFF
>.|TRBJ1-4|TRBD1|TRBV28
TGTGCCAGCAGAGTCCGGGACAGGGTAAATGAAAAACTGTTTTTT
CASRVRDRVNEKLFF
>.|TRBJ1-1|TRBD1|TRBV7-2
TGTGCCAGCAGCCCCCGACAGGGGGCGGTCACTGAAGCTTTCTTT
CASSPRQGAVTEAFF
>.|TRBJ1-1|TRBD1|TRBV28
TGTGCCAGCAGTCTGCAACAGGGGCGAGCTGAAGCTTTCTTT
CASSLQQGRAEAFF
>.|TRBJ1-2|TRBD1|TRBV19
TGTGCCAGTACGCGTATTGACAGGGATTATGGCTACACCTTC
CASTRIDRDYGYTF
>few|TRBJ2-1|TRBD1|TRBV15
TGTGCCACCAGCGGGATACAGGGGAGCTCCTACAATGAGCAGTTCTTC
CATSGIQGSSYNEQFF
>few|TRBJ2-2|.|TRBV11-2
TGTGCCAGCAGCTTGAGACAGAAGGGAACCGGGGAGCTGTTTTTT
CASSLRQKGTGELFF
>.|TRBJ2-2|TRBD1|TRBV2
TGTGCCAGCAGCTCCGGACAGGGCGGCACCGGGGAGCTGTTTTTT
CASSSGQGGTGELFF
>few|TRBJ2-1|.|TRBV24-1
TGTGCCACCAGTGATCCCCCCGGGAGTGAGCAGTTCTTC
CATSDPPGSEQFF
>.|TRBJ2-7|TRBD1|TRBV28
TGTGCCAGCACCACGGGCAGGGGGCGAGGTGAGCAGTACTTC
CASTTGRGRGEQYF
>.|TRBJ2-1|.|TRBV9
TGTGCCAGCAGCACCAGGATATACAATGAGCAGTTCTTC
CASSTRIYNEQFF
>few|TRBJ1-2|.|TRBV30
TGTGCCTGGAAGGAGTGGACAACCTATGGCTACACCTTC
CAWKEWTTYGYTF
>once|TRBJ2-1|.|TRBV6-5
TGTGCCAGCATCAATGGCCTAGACAATGAGCAGTTCTTC
CASINGLDNEQFF
>once|TRBJ1-5|TRBD1|TRBV19
TGTGCCAGTACCCGGGACAGGGTCTCCAATCAGCCCCAGCATTTT
CASTRDRVSNQPQHF
>once|TRBJ2-2|.|TRBV2
TGTGCCAGCGTCTCGAGGGGCGGGATATCGGGGGAGCTGTTTTTT
CASVSRGGISGELFF
>.|TRBJ2-7|TRBD2|TRBV10-1
TGCGCCAGCAGTGAGTCGGGGCTAGCGGGTAACGAGCAGTACTTC
CASSESGLAGNEQYF
>few|TRBJ1-5|TRBD1|TRBV5-6
TGTGCCAGCAGCAGGAACGGACAGGGTTACCAGCCCCAGCATTTT
CASSRNGQGYQPQHF
>.|TRBJ1-2|.|TRBV28
TGTGCCAGCAGTTTACAGTATAACTATGGCTACACCTTC
CASSLQYNYGYTF
>.|TRBJ2-5|.|TRBV5-1
TGCGCCAGCAGCTTGGTCCTTCAAGAGACCCAGTACTTC
CASSLVLQETQYF
>.|TRBJ1-1|TRBD1|TRBV27
TGTGCCAGCAGGGGGACAGGGGCGAGGAACACTGAAGCTTTCTTT
CASRGTGARNTEAFF
>.|TRBJ1-2|.|TRBV9
TGTGCCAGCAGCGTAGCTTCACAGATCTCTAACTATGGCTACACCTTC
CASSVASQISNYGYTF
>.|TRBJ1-5|.|TRBV12-3/TRBV12-4
TGTGCCAGCAGTCTCCCTGACAGTCAGCCCCAGCATTTT
CASSLPDSQPQHF
>.|TRBJ2-5|.|TRBV18
TGTGCCAGCTCAAAGTTACGTGCGGAGACCCAGTACTTC
CASSKLRAETQYF
>.|TRBJ2-2|TRBD1|TRBV5-1
TGCGCCAGCATTAGCAGCGGGACAGGGGCCACCGGGGAGCTGTTTTTT
CASISSGTGATGELFF
>once|TRBJ1-1|.|TRBV5-1
TGCGCCAGCAGCTTGGGACTGGTGTCGAACACTGAAGCTTTCTTT
CASSLGLVSNTEAFF
>.|TRBJ2-6|.|TRBV5-4
TGTGCCAGCAGCTTGGGCGGATCCGGGGCCAACGTCCTGACTTTC
CASSLGGSGANVLTF